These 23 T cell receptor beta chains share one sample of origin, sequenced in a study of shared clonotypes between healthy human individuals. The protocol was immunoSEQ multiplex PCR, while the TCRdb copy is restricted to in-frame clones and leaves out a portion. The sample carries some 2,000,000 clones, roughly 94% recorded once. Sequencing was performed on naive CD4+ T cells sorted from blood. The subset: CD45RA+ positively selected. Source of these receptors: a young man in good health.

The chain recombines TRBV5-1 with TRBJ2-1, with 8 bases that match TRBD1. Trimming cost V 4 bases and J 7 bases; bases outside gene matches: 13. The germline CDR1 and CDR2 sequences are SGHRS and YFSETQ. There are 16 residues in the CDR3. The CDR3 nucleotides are TGCGCCAGCAGCGAATTAGGACAGGGAAGAGGGAATGAGCAGTTCTTC. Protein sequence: CASSELGQGRGNEQFF. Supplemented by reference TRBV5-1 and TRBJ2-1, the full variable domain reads KAGVTQTPRYLIKTRGQQVTLSCSPISGHRSVSWYQQTPGQGLQFLFEYFSETQRNKGNFPGRFSGRQFSNSRSEMNVSTLELGDSALYLCASSELGQGRGNEQFFGPGTRLTVL.

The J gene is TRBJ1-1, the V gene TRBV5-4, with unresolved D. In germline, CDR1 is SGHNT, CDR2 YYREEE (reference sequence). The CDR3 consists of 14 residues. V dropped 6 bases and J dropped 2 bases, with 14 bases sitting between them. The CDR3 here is CASIKSGGNTEAFF. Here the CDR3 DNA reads TGTGCCAGCATCAAATCGGGCGGAAACACTGAAGCTTTCTTT. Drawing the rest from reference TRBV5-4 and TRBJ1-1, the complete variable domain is ETGVTQSPTHLIKTRGQQVTLRCSSQSGHNTVSWYQQALGQGPQFIFQYYREEENGRGNFPPRFSGLQFPNYSSELNVNALELDDSALYLCASIKSGGNTEAFFGQGTRLTVV.

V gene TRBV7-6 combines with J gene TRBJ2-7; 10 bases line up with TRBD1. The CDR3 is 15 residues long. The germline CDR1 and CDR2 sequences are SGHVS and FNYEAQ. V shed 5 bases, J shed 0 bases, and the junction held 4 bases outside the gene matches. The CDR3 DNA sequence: TGTGCCAGCAGCCCCAGGACAGGGGGCTCCTACGAGCAGTACTTC. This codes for CASSPRTGGSYEQYF.

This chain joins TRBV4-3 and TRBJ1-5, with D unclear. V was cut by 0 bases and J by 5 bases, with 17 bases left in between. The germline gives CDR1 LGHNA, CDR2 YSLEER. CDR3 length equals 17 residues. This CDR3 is CASSQDTPPNGYQPQHF. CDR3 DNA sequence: TGCGCCAGCAGCCAAGATACCCCGCCAAACGGTTATCAGCCCCAGCATTTT.

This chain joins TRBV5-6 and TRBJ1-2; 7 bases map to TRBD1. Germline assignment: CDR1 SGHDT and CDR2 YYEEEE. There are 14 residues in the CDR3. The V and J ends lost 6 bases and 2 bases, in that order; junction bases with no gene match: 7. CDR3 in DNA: TGTGCCAGCAACTTCGACAGGGTCAACTATGGCTACACCTTC. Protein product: CASNFDRVNYGYTF.

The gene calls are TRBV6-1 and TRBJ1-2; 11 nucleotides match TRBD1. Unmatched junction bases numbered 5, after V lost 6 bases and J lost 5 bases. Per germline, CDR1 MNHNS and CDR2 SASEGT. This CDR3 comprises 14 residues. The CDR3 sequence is CASRRTGGDYGYTF. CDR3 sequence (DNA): TGTGCCAGCAGGAGGACAGGGGGCGATTATGGCTACACCTTC.

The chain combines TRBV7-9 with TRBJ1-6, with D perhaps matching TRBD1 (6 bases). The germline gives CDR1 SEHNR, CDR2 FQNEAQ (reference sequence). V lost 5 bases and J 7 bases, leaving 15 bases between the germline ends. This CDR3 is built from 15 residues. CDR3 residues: CASSLSKDRNSPLHF. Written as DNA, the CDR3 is TGTGCCAGCAGCCTATCAAAGGACAGAAATTCACCCCTCCACTTT. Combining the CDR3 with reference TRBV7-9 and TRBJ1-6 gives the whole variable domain DTGVSQNPRHKITKRGQNVTFRCDPISEHNRLYWYRQTLGQGPEFLTYFQNEAQLEKSRLLSDRFSAERPKGSFSTLEIQRTEQGDSAMYLCASSLSKDRNSPLHFGNGTRLTVT.

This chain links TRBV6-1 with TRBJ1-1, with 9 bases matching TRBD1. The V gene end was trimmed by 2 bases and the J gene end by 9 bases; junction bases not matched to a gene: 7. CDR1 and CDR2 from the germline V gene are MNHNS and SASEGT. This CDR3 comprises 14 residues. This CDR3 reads CASSEIDRGAKAFF. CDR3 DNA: TGTGCCAGCAGTGAAATAGACAGGGGGGCTAAAGCTTTCTTT.

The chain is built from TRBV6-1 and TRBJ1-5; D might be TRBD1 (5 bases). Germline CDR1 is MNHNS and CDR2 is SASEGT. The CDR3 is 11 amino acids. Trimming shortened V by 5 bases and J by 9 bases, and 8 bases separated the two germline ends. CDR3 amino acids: CASSLRGPQHF. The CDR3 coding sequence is TGTGCCAGCAGTCTAAGGGGGCCCCAGCATTTT.

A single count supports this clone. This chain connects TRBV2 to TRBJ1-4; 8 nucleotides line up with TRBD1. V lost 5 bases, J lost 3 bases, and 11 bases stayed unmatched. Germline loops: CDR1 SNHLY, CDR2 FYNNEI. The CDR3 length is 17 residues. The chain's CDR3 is CASSSLQGVEPNEKLFF. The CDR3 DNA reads TGTGCCAGCAGTTCACTACAGGGGGTTGAGCCTAATGAAAAACTGTTTTTT.

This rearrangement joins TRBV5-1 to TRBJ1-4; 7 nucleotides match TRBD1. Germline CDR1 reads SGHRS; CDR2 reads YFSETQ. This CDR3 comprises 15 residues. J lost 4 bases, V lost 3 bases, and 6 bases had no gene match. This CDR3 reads CASSSTGSVNEKLFF. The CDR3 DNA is TGCGCCAGCAGCTCGACAGGGTCCGTTAATGAAAAACTGTTTTTT.

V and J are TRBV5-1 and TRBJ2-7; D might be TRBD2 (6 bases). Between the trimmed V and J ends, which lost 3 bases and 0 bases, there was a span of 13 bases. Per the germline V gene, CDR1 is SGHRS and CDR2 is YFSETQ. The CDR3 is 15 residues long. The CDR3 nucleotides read TGCGCCAGCAGCTCCCTGGGGGGATCCTCCTACGAGCAGTACTTC. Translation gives CASSSLGGSSYEQYF.

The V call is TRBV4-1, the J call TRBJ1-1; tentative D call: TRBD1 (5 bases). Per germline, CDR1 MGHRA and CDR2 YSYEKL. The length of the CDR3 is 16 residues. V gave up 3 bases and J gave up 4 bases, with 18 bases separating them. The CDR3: CASSHKKATQGTEAFF. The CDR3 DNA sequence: TGCGCCAGCAGCCATAAAAAGGCCACCCAGGGCACTGAAGCTTTCTTT.

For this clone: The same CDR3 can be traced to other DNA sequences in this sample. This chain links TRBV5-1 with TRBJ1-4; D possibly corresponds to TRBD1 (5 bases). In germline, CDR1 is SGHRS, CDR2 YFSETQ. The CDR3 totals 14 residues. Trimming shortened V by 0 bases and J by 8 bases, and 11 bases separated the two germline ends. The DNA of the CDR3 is TGCGCCAGCAGCTTGGGGGGCTTGGGCGAAAAACTGTTTTTT. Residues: CASSLGGLGEKLFF.

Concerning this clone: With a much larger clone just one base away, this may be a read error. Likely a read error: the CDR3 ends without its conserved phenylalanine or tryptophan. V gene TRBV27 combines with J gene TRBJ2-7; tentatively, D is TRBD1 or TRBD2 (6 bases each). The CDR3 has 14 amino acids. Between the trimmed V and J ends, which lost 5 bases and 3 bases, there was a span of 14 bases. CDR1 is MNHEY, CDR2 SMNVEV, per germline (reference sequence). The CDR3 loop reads CASSRTGANYEQYL. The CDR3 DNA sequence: TGTGCCAGCAGTAGGACGGGGGCAAACTACGAGCAGTACCTC.

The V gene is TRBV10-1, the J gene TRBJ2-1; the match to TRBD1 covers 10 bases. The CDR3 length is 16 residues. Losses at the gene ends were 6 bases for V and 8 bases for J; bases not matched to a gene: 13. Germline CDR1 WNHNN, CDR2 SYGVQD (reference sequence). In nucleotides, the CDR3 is TGCGCCAGCAGCCCCCTAGGACAGGGGGATTTTCATGAGCAGTTCTTC. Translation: CASSPLGQGDFHEQFF.

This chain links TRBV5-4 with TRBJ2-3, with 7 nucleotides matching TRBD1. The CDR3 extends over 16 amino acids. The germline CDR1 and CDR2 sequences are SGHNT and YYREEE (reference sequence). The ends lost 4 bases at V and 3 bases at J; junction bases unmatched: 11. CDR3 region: CASSPGTVDGTDTQYF. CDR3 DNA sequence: TGTGCCAGCAGCCCCGGGACAGTCGACGGGACAGATACGCAGTATTTT.

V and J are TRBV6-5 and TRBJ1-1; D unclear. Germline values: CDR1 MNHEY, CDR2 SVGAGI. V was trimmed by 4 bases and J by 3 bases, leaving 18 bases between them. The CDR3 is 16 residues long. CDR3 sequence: CASSSRQRREDTEAFF. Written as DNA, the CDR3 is TGTGCCAGCAGTTCCCGCCAGAGAAGAGAGGACACTGAAGCTTTCTTT.

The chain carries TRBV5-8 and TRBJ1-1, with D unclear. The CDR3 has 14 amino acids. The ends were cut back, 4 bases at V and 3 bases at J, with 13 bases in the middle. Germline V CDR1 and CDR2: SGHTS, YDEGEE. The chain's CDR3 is CASSLNRAYTEAFF. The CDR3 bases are TGTGCCAGCAGCCTGAACCGGGCCTACACTGAAGCTTTCTTT.

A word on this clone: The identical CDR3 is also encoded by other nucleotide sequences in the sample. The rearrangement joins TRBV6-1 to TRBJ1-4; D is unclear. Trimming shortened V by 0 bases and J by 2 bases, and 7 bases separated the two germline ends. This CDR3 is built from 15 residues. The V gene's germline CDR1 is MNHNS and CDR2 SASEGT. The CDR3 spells CASSEAGVTNEKLFF. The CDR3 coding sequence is TGTGCCAGCAGTGAAGCAGGAGTCACTAATGAAAAACTGTTTTTT.

The CDR3 DNA reads TGTGCCAGCAGGATCGGACAGGGGGAGAAGCCCCAGCATTTT. Translation: CASRIGQGEKPQHF. J is TRBJ1-5 and V is TRBV28; TRBD1 agrees at 10 bases. Germline-derived CDR1 and CDR2 are MDHEN and SYDVKM. Trimming cost V 6 bases and J 8 bases; bases outside gene matches: 7. This CDR3 region has 14 residues.

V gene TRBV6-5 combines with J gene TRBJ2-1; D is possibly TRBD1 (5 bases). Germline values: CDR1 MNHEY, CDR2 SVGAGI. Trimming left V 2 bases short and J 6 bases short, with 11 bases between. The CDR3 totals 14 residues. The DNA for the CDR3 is TGTGCCAGCAGTTACGGGGCAGGACGCAATGAGCAGTTCTTC. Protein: CASSYGAGRNEQFF.

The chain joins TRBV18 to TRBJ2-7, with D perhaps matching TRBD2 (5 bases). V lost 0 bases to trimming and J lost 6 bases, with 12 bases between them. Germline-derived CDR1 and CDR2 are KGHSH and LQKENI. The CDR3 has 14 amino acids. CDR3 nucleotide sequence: TGTGCCAGCTCACCACCGGTCGAGGGCGGCGAGCAGTACTTC. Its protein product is CASSPPVEGGEQYF.